The following is a T cell receptor (beta chain) sequence with its context. The data were obtained in a study of T-cell reconstitution after alpha-beta-depleted transplantation in children. Germline V lookup: CDR1 LGHNA, CDR2 YNFKEQ. CDR3 length: 17 residues. V lost 0 bases to trimming and J lost 5 bases; unmatched junction nucleotides: 11. The TCRbeta library incorporated unique molecular identifiers. TCRdb processed the PCR reads anew with MiXCR; each CDR3 protein has one entry. The sample shows about 640,000 distinct CDR3 sequences, 16% of them seen only once. The sequence was obtained from a human donor who donated a stem cell graft to a child with acute myeloid leukemia. The rearrangement links TRBV4-2 to TRBJ2-3; the match to TRBD2 covers 7 bases. Sample: PBMCs from the stem cell graft donor, taken from the stem cell graft. The CDR3 DNA reads as TGTGCCAGCAGCCAAGATCCGCGGGGGACCTACAAAGATACGCAGTATTTT. This codes for CASSQDPRGTYKDTQYF.